The rows below give T cell receptor beta chains drawn from one sample of a study of blood T cells in healthy people across ages. TCRdb used MiXCR to reprocess the 5' RACE reads, holding one entry per CDR3 protein. The sample lists around 870,000 distinct CDR3 sequences, 29% occurring once. Source material: blood. These receptors all stem from a woman of 80 years or more in good health. Each CDR3 is given with its conserved first and last residue. Each record gives: CDR3 length, D gene, V gene, J gene, clone size, CDR3 DNA, CDR3 protein. D genes are given only for firm matches. Clone size is given for some rows only: seen once, a few or many times, or a class if the clone is expanded.

>14|.|TRBV3-1|TRBJ2-7|many
TGTGCCAGCAGCCAAGGGTCCAGGTCCTACGAGCAGTACTTC
CASSQGSRSYEQYF
>16|.|TRBV10-1|TRBJ1-2|few
TGCGCCAGCAGTGAAGCGGCGGGGGGCGCAAGCTATGGCTACACCTTC
CASSEAAGGASYGYTF
>16|.|TRBV7-2|TRBJ2-2|few
TGTGCCAGCAGCTTAGTAAGGATAGCGAACACCGGGGAGCTGTTTTTT
CASSLVRIANTGELFF
>13|TRBD1|TRBV6-1|TRBJ1-2|.
TGTGCCAGTCGCGGACAGGGGCACTATGGCTACACCTTC
CASRGQGHYGYTF
>14|.|TRBV6-2/TRBV6-3|TRBJ2-2|few
TGTGCCAGCAGTTCCCGGGGGAGCACCGGGGAGCTGTTTTTT
CASSSRGSTGELFF
>13|TRBD1|TRBV28|TRBJ2-2|.
TGTGCCAGCATGGACAGGCACACCGGGGAGCTGTTTTTT
CASMDRHTGELFF
>15|.|TRBV5-5|TRBJ1-2|many
TGTGCCAGCAGCTCCTCTCCGGCCTTAAACTATGGCTACACCTTC
CASSSSPALNYGYTF
>15|TRBD2|TRBV11-2|TRBJ2-1|many
TGTGCCAGCAGCTTAGGGGGACTAGCGGGGGGTGAGCAGTTCTTC
CASSLGGLAGGEQFF
>15|.|TRBV4-1|TRBJ2-1|many
TGCGCCAGCAGCCCCAGCCCGGACAGCTACAATGAGCAGTTCTTC
CASSPSPDSYNEQFF
>14|.|TRBV6-2/TRBV6-3|TRBJ2-7|many
TGTGCCAGCAGCGAGGACCAACCGTACTACGAGCAGTACTTC
CASSEDQPYYEQYF
>16|TRBD1|TRBV5-1|TRBJ1-1|.
TGCGCCAGCAGCTCGTCATCAGGGGGCCGGAACACTGAAGCTTTCTTT
CASSSSSGGRNTEAFF
>16|.|TRBV3-1|TRBJ1-5|few
TGTGCCAGCAGCCAAACGGCCAGCCCGTCTGGTCAGCCCCAGCATTTT
CASSQTASPSGQPQHF
>14|.|TRBV7-9|TRBJ2-7|.
TGTGCCAGCAGCCGGACTCGAACAGGATACGAGCAGTACTTC
CASSRTRTGYEQYF
>17|.|TRBV6-2/TRBV6-3|TRBJ2-6|many
TGTGCCAGCAGTTACACGTGGGGTGGACCTGGGGCCAACGTCCTGACTTTC
CASSYTWGGPGANVLTF
>17|.|TRBV3-1|TRBJ2-4|once
TGTGCCAGCAGCCAAGAATCCCCGGACCTAAGGGGGAACATTCAGTACTTC
CASSQESPDLRGNIQYF
>15|TRBD1|TRBV20-1|TRBJ2-5|.
TGCAGTGCTAGAGAGTCAGGGGGCCACCAAGAGACCCAGTACTTC
CSARESGGHQETQYF
>14|TRBD1|TRBV6-6|TRBJ1-2|many
TGTGCCAGCAGTCACGCCGGACAGGGGAAGGGCTACACCTTC
CASSHAGQGKGYTF
>19|.|TRBV18|TRBJ2-1|.
TGTGCCAGCTCACCACCCCGGGGCAGCTTAACGAGCTCCTACAATGAGCAGTTCTTC
CASSPPRGSLTSSYNEQFF
>14|.|TRBV5-1|TRBJ2-3|many
TGCGCCAGCAGCCCCCCCGGCCAGTCAGATACGCAGTATTTT
CASSPPGQSDTQYF
>14|.|TRBV20-1|TRBJ1-2|many
TGCAGTGCTAGCTTCGGACGGAATAACTATGGCTACACCTTC
CSASFGRNNYGYTF
>13|.|TRBV12-3/TRBV12-4|TRBJ1-2|.
TGTGCCAGCAGTCCGACAGAGATCTATGGCTACACCTTC
CASSPTEIYGYTF
>15|TRBD1|TRBV18|TRBJ2-1|many
TGTGCCAGCTCACCCGGGACAGGGGGCAGGAATGAGCAGTTCTTC
CASSPGTGGRNEQFF
>13|TRBD2|TRBV11-2|TRBJ2-5|many
TGTGCCAGCAGCGCAACTAGCGACGGGACCCAGTACTTC
CASSATSDGTQYF
>15|TRBD1|TRBV28|TRBJ2-6|.
TGTGCCAGCAGGGACAGGGACTCTGGGGCCAACGCCCTGACTTTC
CASRDRDSGANALTF
>12|.|TRBV6-1|TRBJ2-1|.
TGTGCCAGCAGTGAAGACAGATTGGGGCAGTTCTTC
CASSEDRLGQFF
>15|TRBD1|TRBV5-1|TRBJ2-1|many
TGCGCCAGCAGCTTCACCGGGACAGGCGGCAATGAGCAGTTCTTC
CASSFTGTGGNEQFF
>13|.|TRBV6-2/TRBV6-3|TRBJ1-4|.
TGTGCCAGCAGTGAGACAACTAATGAAAAACTGTTTTTT
CASSETTNEKLFF
>15|TRBD2|TRBV6-6|TRBJ2-1|.
TGTGCCAGCAGCGCAACTAGCGGGGGGCTCGGGGAGCAGTTCTTC
CASSATSGGLGEQFF
>14|TRBD1|TRBV2|TRBJ1-6|.
TGTGCCAGCAGCGGGGACAGGGTTAATTCACCCCTCCACTTT
CASSGDRVNSPLHF
>15|TRBD1|TRBV7-2|TRBJ2-7|.
TGTGCCAGCAGCTTAGTTCCGGGACAGGGGAGCGAGCAGTACTTC
CASSLVPGQGSEQYF
>16|TRBD1|TRBV4-3|TRBJ1-6|.
TGCGCCAGCAGCCAAGAAGGGGGCTCCAATAATTCACCCCTCCACTTT
CASSQEGGSNNSPLHF
>14|.|TRBV3-1|TRBJ2-7|many
TGTGCCAGCAGCCAAGGGGCTCCTACCTACGAGCAGTACTTC
CASSQGAPTYEQYF
>13|.|TRBV20-1|TRBJ2-2|.
TGCAGTGCTAGACGAAGGGGGGCCGGGGAGCTGTTTTTT
CSARRRGAGELFF
>13|.|TRBV27|TRBJ1-4|.
TGTGCCAGCAGTTTAAGGTCTAGTGAAAAACTGTTTTTT
CASSLRSSEKLFF
>14|.|TRBV19|TRBJ1-2|.
TGTGCCAGTAGTATGGTACTGACAGACTATGGCTACACCTTC
CASSMVLTDYGYTF
>11|.|TRBV6-2/TRBV6-3|TRBJ1-2|few
TGTGCCAGCAGTTCAGGACCGAGCTACACCTTC
CASSSGPSYTF
>15|.|TRBV7-9|TRBJ1-1|few
TGTGCCAGCAGCTTATCCGAGACCCAGAACACTGAAGCTTTCTTT
CASSLSETQNTEAFF
>14|.|TRBV5-1|TRBJ1-4|few
TGCGCCAGCAGCTTGTGGCCAACTAATGAAAAACTGTTTTTT
CASSLWPTNEKLFF
>13|.|TRBV12-3/TRBV12-4|TRBJ2-3|once
TGTGCCAGCAGAGGACTGGGATCTGATACGCAATATTTT
CASRGLGSDTQYF
>16|TRBD1|TRBV5-1|TRBJ1-1|few
TGCGCCAGCAGCCCCGGGACAGGGTCCTGGATCACTGAAGCTTTCTTT
CASSPGTGSWITEAFF
>13|TRBD1|TRBV27|TRBJ2-7|many
TGTGCCACTCAACGGACAGGGGGCTACGAGCAGTACTTC
CATQRTGGYEQYF
>15|.|TRBV6-2/TRBV6-3|TRBJ1-4|many
TGTGCCAGCAGTTACTCCGGTGCAACTAATGAAAAACTGTTTTTT
CASSYSGATNEKLFF
>15|TRBD2|TRBV6-1|TRBJ2-1|many
TGTGCCAGCGGCTTCTTAGCAGCGGGGGGGCAGGAGCAGTTCTTC
CASGFLAAGGQEQFF
>15|.|TRBV4-1|TRBJ1-2|few
TGCGCCAGCAGCCAAGATGGCCTGGGATACTATGGCTACACCTTC
CASSQDGLGYYGYTF
>16|TRBD2|TRBV28|TRBJ2-1|.
TGTGCCAGCAGTTTCCGACCTAGCGGGGGGTTCAATGAGCAGTTCTTC
CASSFRPSGGFNEQFF
>13|.|TRBV29-1|TRBJ1-3|many
TGCAGCGTTGTGGTACAGGCTGGAAACACCATATATTTT
CSVVVQAGNTIYF
>16|TRBD1|TRBV7-9|TRBJ2-7|.
TGTGCCAGCAGCTTATCGGGACAGGGTAATCTCTACGAGCAGTACTTC
CASSLSGQGNLYEQYF
>15|TRBD1|TRBV7-2|TRBJ1-5|.
TGTGCCAGCAGCTCCGGGACAGGGTTGGGACAGCCCCAGCATTTT
CASSSGTGLGQPQHF
>15|.|TRBV9|TRBJ1-2|.
TGTGCCAGCAGCCTTAGATCTGGGACGGAGTATGGCTACACCTTC
CASSLRSGTEYGYTF